This TCR beta chain was captured by sequencing in a study of cytomegalovirus exposure and HLA in healthy donors. Notes on the study in general: Later analysis identified a missense DCLRE1C variant that was linked to TCR beta V- and J-gene trimming.

In this sample, this clone turned up a few times. Its antigen remains unknown. With V trimmed by 8 bases and J by 8 bases, 11 bases remained unmatched. This CDR3 is built from 15 residues. In germline, CDR1 is SNHLY, CDR2 FYNNEI. 60 Vbeta and 13 Jbeta primers were used in PCR. Sequencing used immunoSEQ multiplex PCR; TCRdb keeps in-frame clones, though not all of them. The sample contains around 180,000 clones, almost 85% of which appear only once. This clonotype was obtained from a boy aged 5-17 years in good health and CMV-seronegative. The rearrangement links TRBV2 to TRBJ1-4; 10 nucleotides agree with TRBD1. What was sequenced was PBMCs. The CDR3: CASQNDRGREEKLFF. DNA of the CDR3: TGTGCCAGCCAGAACGACAGGGGGCGGGAAGAAAAACTGTTTTTT. The full variable domain, completed using reference TRBV2 and TRBJ1-4, is EPEVTQTPSHQVTQMGQEVILRCVPISNHLYFYWYRQILGQKVEFLVSFYNNEISEKSEIFDDQFSVERPDGSNFTLKIRSTKLEDSAMYFCASQNDRGREEKLFFGSGTQLSVL.